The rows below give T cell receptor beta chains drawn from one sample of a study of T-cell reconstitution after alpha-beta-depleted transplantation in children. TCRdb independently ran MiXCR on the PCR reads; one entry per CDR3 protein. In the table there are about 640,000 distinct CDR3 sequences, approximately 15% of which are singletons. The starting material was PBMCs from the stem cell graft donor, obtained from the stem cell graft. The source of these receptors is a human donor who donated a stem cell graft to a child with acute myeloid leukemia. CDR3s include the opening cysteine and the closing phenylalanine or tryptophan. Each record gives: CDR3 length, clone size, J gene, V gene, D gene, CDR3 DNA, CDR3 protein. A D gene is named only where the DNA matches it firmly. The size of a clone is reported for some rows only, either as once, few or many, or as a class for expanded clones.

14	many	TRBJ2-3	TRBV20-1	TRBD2	TGCAGTGCTAGTCTTCGGGGGGGCCAAGATACGCAGTATTTT	CSASLRGGQDTQYF
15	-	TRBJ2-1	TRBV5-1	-	TGCGCCAGCAGCTGGGATGGAGCGGGGGACAGGGAGCAGTTCTTC	CASSWDGAGDREQFF
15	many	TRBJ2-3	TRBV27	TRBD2	TGTGCCAGCAGTTTACCGACTAGCGGGAGGGGTACGCAGTATTTT	CASSLPTSGRGTQYF
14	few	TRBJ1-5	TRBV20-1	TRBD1	TGCAGTGCCCAAGTGACAGGGGGTAATCAGCCCCAGCATTTT	CSAQVTGGNQPQHF
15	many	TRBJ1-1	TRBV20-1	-	TGCAGCGTGCGCTCTGGAGTAGGATACCCCACTGAAGCTTTCTTT	CSVRSGVGYPTEAFF
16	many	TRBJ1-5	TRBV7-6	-	TGTGCCAGCAGCTTGGGGAGGTGGGCTAGCAATCAGCCCCAGCATTTT	CASSLGRWASNQPQHF
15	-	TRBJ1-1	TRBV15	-	TGTGCCACCTCAAATACGCGGACCCTGAACACTGAAGCTTTCTTT	CATSNTRTLNTEAFF
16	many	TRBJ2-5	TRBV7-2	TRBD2	TGTGCCAGCAGCTTAGCAGTGGTAGCGGGTCAAGAGACCCAGTACTTC	CASSLAVVAGQETQYF
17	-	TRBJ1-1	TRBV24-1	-	TGTGCCACCAGTGATTCGAGGACAGAAGATCTGAACACTGAAGCTTTCTTT	CATSDSRTEDLNTEAFF
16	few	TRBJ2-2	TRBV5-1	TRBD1	TGCGCCAGCAGCTTGGACACAACAGGGGATAACGGGGAGCTGTTTTTT	CASSLDTTGDNGELFF
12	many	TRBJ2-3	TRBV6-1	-	TGTGCCAGCAGTGAAGAGGGACCGCCGCAGTATTTT	CASSEEGPPQYF
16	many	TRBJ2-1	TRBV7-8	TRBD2	TGTGCCAGCAGCTTAGCCGGGACTAGCGGCTACAATGAGCAGTTCTTC	CASSLAGTSGYNEQFF
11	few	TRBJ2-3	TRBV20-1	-	TGCAGTGCCAGGGGGGGGGCGGGGGAGTATTTT	CSARGGAGEYF
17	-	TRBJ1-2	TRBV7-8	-	TGTGCCAGCAGCGCCGCCCGGGACACCTCCTTGAACTATGGCTACACCTTC	CASSAARDTSLNYGYTF